The clone carrying this T cell receptor (beta chain) was found a few times. Its cognate antigen is unknown. After constant-region reverse-primer amplification, full-length variable regions underwent semi-nested PCR with Nested Universal Primer A. One entry per CDR3 protein, called by TCRdb with MiXCR from the 5' RACE reads. Here the sample spans roughly 39,000 distinct CDR3 sequences, under 20% being singletons. Regarding the study as a whole: Greatest tumor Treg TCR overlap was with tumor naive CD4+ cells. In terms of TCR gene usage, tumor memory CD4+ T cells clustered together with blood and lymph node memory CD4+ cells, as well as with lymph node naive CD4+ cells.

Germline V gene lookup returns CDR1 LGHNA and CDR2 YNFKEQ. The CDR3 has 15 residues. Trimming pared 1 base from V and 6 bases from J, leaving 12 bases between. V is TRBV4-2 and J is TRBJ2-2, with D possibly matching TRBD2 (6 bases). The receptor comes from a female donor with breast cancer. The sample consisted of naive CD4+ T cells sorted from a lymph node. Subset given: naive CD4+ T cells, CD4+CD45RA+CD25-. CDR3 bases: TGTGCCAGCAGCCAAGGGCTAGCGTACGCCGGGGAGCTGTTTTTT. Protein: CASSQGLAYAGELFF.